Here is one T cell receptor (beta chain) with its context. Its target is not known. CDR1 SGHDT and CDR2 YYEEEE come from the germline V gene. V lost 5 bases and J lost 0, with 14 bases in between. This CDR3 is 16 amino acids long. The data were obtained in a study of chemoradiotherapy in HPV16-positive cancers. TCRdb keeps only in-frame clones here, not all; method: immunoSEQ multiplex PCR. The data hold 12,000 or so clones, with about 86% observed a single time. General observations from the study: Non-HPV-specific T cells did not expand in tumors during treatment, whereas candidate HPV-specific clones and E7-related motifs did. Only a couple of HPV16-positive patients supplied the functional HPV-specificity definition. Better recurrence-free survival went with HPV-responsive T-cell expansion in HPV16-positive patients.

The J gene is TRBJ2-2, the V gene TRBV5-6, with D possibly being TRBD2 (5 bases). Sequenced material: blood, taken from a patient who underwent chemoradiotherapy. This receptor was taken from a human donor with HPV-associated anogenital cancer. Here the CDR3 reads CASSPSGSTNTGELFF. CDR3 DNA: TGTGCCAGCAGTCCAAGCGGCAGTACGAACACCGGGGAGCTGTTTTTT.